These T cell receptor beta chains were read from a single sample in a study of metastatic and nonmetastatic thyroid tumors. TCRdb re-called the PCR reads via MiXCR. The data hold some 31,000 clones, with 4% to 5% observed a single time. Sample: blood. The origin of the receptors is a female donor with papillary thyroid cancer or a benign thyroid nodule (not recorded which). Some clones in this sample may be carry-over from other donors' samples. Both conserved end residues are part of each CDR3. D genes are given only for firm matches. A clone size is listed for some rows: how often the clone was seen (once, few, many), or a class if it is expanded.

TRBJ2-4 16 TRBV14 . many TGTGCCAGCAGCCCTAGACTAGATAGGGCCAAAAACATTCAGTACTTC CASSPRLDRAKNIQYF
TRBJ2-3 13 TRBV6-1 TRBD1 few TGTGCCGGACAGGGGGGCGGCGCAGATACGCATTATTTT CAGQGGGADTHYF
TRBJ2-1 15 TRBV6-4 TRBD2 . TGTGCCAGCAGTGAACGACTAGCGGGTGATGATGAGCAGTTCTTC CASSERLAGDDEQFF
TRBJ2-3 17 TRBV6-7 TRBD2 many TGTGCCAGCAGTTACAGTCCCGGACTAGCGGCTGCGAATACGCAGTATTTT CASSYSPGLAAANTQYF
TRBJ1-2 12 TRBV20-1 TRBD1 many TGCAGTGCTGCCCACAGGGGGACTGGCTACACCTTC CSAAHRGTGYTF
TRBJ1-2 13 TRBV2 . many TGTGCCAGCAGTGACAGCAGTGGCTACGGCTGCACCTTC CASSDSSGYGCTF
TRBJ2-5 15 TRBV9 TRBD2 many TGTGCCAGCAGCCTGACTAGCGGGAGTGGAGAGACCCAGTACTTC CASSLTSGSGETQYF
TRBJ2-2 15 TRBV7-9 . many TGTGCCAGCAGCTTATCATTACTAAACACCGGGGAGCTGTTTTTT CASSLSLLNTGELFF
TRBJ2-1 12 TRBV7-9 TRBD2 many TGTGCCAGCAGCTTACGCGGGAGGACCCAGTTCTTC CASSLRGRTQFF
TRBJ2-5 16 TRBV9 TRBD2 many TGTGCCAGCAGCTCCCTCGGACTAGCGGGAGGGGAGACCCAGTACTTC CASSSLGLAGGETQYF
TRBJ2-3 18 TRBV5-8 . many TGTGCCAGCAGCCCCGGTGAGGCTAGCTCGTGGGGCACAGATACGCAGTATTTT CASSPGEASSWGTDTQYF
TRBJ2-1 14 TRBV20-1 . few TGCAGTGCTAGCCCGGGGAGCTCCTACAATGAGCAGTTCTTC CSASPGSSYNEQFF
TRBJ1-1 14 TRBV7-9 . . TGTGCCAGCAACGAACCGGGTTCACAAGCTGAAGCTTTCTTT CASNEPGSQAEAFF
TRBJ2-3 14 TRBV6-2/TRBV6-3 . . TGTGCCAGCAGTTATGGAGATGGCCCAGATACGCAGTATTTT CASSYGDGPDTQYF
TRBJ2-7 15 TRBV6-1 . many TGTGCCAGCAGTGAAGAGTTGACGCAGGGCCACGAGCAGTACTTC CASSEELTQGHEQYF
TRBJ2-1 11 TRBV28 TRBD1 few TGTGCCAGCAGCCTCGACAGGGTAAGGTTCTTC CASSLDRVRFF
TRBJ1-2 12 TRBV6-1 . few TGTGCCAGCAGTGCGGATTCCTATGGCTACACCTTC CASSADSYGYTF
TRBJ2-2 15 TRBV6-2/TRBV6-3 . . TGTGCCACCACAAGTGTGTACTCTAGCCTAGGGGAGCTGTTTTTT CATTSVYSSLGELFF
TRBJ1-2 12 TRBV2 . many TGTGCCAGCAGTGACGAGAGGGCTGGCTACACCTTC CASSDERAGYTF
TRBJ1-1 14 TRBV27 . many TGTGCCAGCAGTTTTCAGGGATTGAACACTGAAGCTTTCTTT CASSFQGLNTEAFF
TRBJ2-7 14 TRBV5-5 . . TGTGCCAGCAGCCCCGACCCACAAGGCTACGAGCAGTACTTC CASSPDPQGYEQYF
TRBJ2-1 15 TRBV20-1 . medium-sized TGCAGTGCTAGACCGGGACTCCGACCGCACAATGAGCAGTTCTTC CSARPGLRPHNEQFF
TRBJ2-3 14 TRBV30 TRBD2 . TGTGCCTGGAGACTAGCGGGGGCTAGGGTTACGCAGTATTTT CAWRLAGARVTQYF
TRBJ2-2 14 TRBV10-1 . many TGCGCCAGCAGTCAGAGCGGGAACACCGGGGAGCTGTTTTTT CASSQSGNTGELFF
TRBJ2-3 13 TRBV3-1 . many TGTGCCAGCAGCCAAGATTACACAGATACGCAGTATTTT CASSQDYTDTQYF
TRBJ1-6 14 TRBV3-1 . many TGTGCCAGCAGCCAAGCGGGGGATAATTCACCCCTCCACTTT CASSQAGDNSPLHF
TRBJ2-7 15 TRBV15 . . TGTGCCACCAGCAACGAGGGGGCAGGGGACTCGGAGCAGTACTTC CATSNEGAGDSEQYF
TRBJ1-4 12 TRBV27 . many TGTGCCAGCAGTTTAGAGGGAGGAAAACTGTTTTTT CASSLEGGKLFF
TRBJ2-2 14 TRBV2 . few TGTGCCAGCAGTGAAAGGGGGGCGTCCTGGGAGCTGTTTTTT CASSERGASWELFF
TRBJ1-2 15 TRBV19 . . TGTGCCAGTAGTGACCTGGGTGGAGATAACTATGGCTACACCTTC CASSDLGGDNYGYTF
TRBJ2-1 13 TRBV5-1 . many TGCGCCAGCGGGACCAACTCCTACAATGAGCAGTTCTTC CASGTNSYNEQFF
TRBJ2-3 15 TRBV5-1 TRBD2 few TGCGCCAGCAGCTTATTAGCGGGAGATGGAGATACGCAGTATTTT CASSLLAGDGDTQYF
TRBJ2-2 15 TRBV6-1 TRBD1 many TGTGCCAGCAGGGTCGGAGGACAGGGGGCCGGGGAGCTGTTTTTT CASRVGGQGAGELFF
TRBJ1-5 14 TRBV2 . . TGTGCCAGCAGTACGGCGGGGGGCGAGCAGCCCCAGCATTTT CASSTAGGEQPQHF
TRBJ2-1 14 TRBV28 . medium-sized TGTGCCAGCAGTCCCCCTAGTTTACACAATGAGCAGTTCTTC CASSPPSLHNEQFF
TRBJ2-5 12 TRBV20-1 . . TGCAGTGCTAGGAGGGGAATGGAGACCAAGTACTTC CSARRGMETKYF
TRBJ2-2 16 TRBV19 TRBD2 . TGTGCCAGTAGTATTTTAGGGACTAGATCCGCCGGGGAGCTGTTTTTT CASSILGTRSAGELFF
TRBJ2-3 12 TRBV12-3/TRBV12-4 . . TGTGCCAGCAGCGCGAACACAGATACGCAGTATTTT CASSANTDTQYF
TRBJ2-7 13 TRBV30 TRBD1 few TGTGCCTGGAGTAAGGACAGGGACTACGAGCAGTACTTC CAWSKDRDYEQYF
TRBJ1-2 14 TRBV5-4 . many TGTGCCAGCAGCTTGGAAGTCAGGAACTATGGCTACACCTTC CASSLEVRNYGYTF
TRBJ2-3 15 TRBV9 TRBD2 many TGTGCCAGCAGCGTAGAGTCGGGGGGGTTAGATACGCAGTATTTT CASSVESGGLDTQYF
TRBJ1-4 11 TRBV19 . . TGTGCCAGTAGTATAGCTGAAAAACTGTTTTTT CASSIAEKLFF
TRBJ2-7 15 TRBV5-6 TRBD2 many TGTGCCAGCAGCTTCGGGGGGGGGGGCTTTTACGAGCAGTACTTC CASSFGGGGFYEQYF
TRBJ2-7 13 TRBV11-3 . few TGTGCCAGCAGCTTCAACGTGGGGTACGAGCAGTACTTC CASSFNVGYEQYF
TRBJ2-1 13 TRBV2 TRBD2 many TGTGCCAGCAGTGAAGAGTTAGCGGGAGAGGAGTTCTTC CASSEELAGEEFF
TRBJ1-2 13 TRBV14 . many TGTGCCAGCAGCCAAGGGTTATCTAGGGGCTACACCTTC CASSQGLSRGYTF
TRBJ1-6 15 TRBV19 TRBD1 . TGTGCCAGTAGTATTGCAGGGGGCTATAATTCACCCCTCCACTTT CASSIAGGYNSPLHF
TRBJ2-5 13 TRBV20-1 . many TGCAGTGCTAGGAATGACGGGGGAGAGACCCAGTACTTC CSARNDGGETQYF
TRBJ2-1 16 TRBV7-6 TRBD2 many TGTGCCAGCAGCTCGCCGCGGGGGAAGGCCTACAATGAGCAGTTCTTC CASSSPRGKAYNEQFF
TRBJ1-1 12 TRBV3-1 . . TGTGCCAGCAGCCAACCCCGAGGGAGGGCTTTCTTT CASSQPRGRAFF
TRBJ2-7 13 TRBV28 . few TGTGCCAGCAGTGGTTTGAATTCCTACGAGCAGTACTTC CASSGLNSYEQYF
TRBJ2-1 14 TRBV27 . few TGTGCCAGCAGCCTAGCGACGAACCACAATGAGCAGTTCTTC CASSLATNHNEQFF
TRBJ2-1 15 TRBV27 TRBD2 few TGTGCCAGCAGTTTTATGACTAGCGGGGAGGGGTGGCAGTTCTTC CASSFMTSGEGWQFF
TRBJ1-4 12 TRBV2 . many TGTGCCAGCAGTGGGACTGGGGAAAAACTGTTTTTT CASSGTGEKLFF